The next 15 T cell receptor beta chains were all read from a single sample in a study of beta chain features in type 1 diabetes (dated 2018 in TCRdb). Library creation used the immunoSEQ multiplex PCR assay. All of the isolated RNA was reverse transcribed with the High Capacity cDNA Reverse Transcription Kit, so expressed TCRB transcripts were sequenced. Not all clones reach the TCRdb copy of this immuneACCESS table, which keeps in-frame sequences only. Checked studies attribute under half of the gap to unresolved V genes and leave the rest unexplained. For this sample there are about 320,000 clones; roughly 15% appear just once. Clones ranked in the top ten supply over 5% of the sample. What was sequenced was central memory CD4+ T cells from blood. These receptor sequences come from a man aged 25-45 years in good health.

As concerns this clone: The same CDR3 also results from other DNA sequences found in this sample. The chain links TRBV9 to TRBJ2-1, with a possible D match to TRBD1 (7 bases). The V end was cut by 2 bases, the J end by 3 bases, with 12 bases between. Germline CDR1 SGDLS, CDR2 YYNGEE. The CDR3 consists of 15 residues. Here the CDR3 reads CASSVGQGGYNEQFF. DNA of the CDR3: TGTGCCAGCAGCGTGGGTCAGGGGGGCTACAATGAGCAGTTCTTC.

This clone was seen at least ten times. The chain recombines TRBV9 with TRBJ2-1; tentative D call: TRBD2 (5 bases). This CDR3 has 17 residues. V was shortened by 4 bases and J by 9 bases, with 26 bases between the two germline ends. CDR1 and CDR2 from the germline V gene are SGDLS and YYNGEE. CDR3 amino acids: CASSTRASGLVAVEQFF. The CDR3 coding sequence is TGTGCCAGCAGCACGCGAGCGTCGGGGTTAGTTGCGGTTGAGCAGTTCTTC.

The chain uses TRBV5-4 and TRBJ1-1; possibly TRBD1 for D (5 bases). Germline values: CDR1 SGHNT, CDR2 YYREEE (reference sequence). V lost 4 bases and J 6 bases, leaving 16 bases between the germline ends. The CDR3 loop spans 14 amino acids. In nucleotides, the CDR3 is TGTGCCAGCAGCCCCAGGGTCAGTTCCTCTGAAGCTTTCTTT. It is translated as CASSPRVSSSEAFF.

This clone has a handful of counts. The chain employs TRBV4-2 and TRBJ2-6; 7 bases are shared with TRBD2. The CDR3 runs 17 residues. V trimming: 1 base; J trimming: 0 bases; junction bases outside the gene matches: 3. Germline CDR1 reads LGHNA; CDR2 reads YNFKEQ. CDR3 nucleotides: TGTGCCAGCAGCCAAGGACTAGCAAACTCTGGGGCCAACGTCCTGACTTTC. Its protein is CASSQGLANSGANVLTF.

This clone was found many times. This chain's CDR3 is CASGLIENIQYF. In nucleotides, the CDR3 is TGTGCTAGTGGATTAATAGAAAACATTCAGTACTTC. The chain is built from TRBV12-5 and TRBJ2-4; no definite D call. The CDR3 length is 12 residues. Trimming removed 6 bases from V and 5 bases from J, with 8 bases in between. Germline V gives CDR1 LGHNT, CDR2 FRNRAP.

This clone has just a few counts. The genes are TRBV25-1 and TRBJ2-1; 8 nucleotides line up with TRBD2. V was clipped by 7 bases and J by 8 bases; unmatched bases: 13. CDR3 size: 15 residues. CDR1 MGHDK and CDR2 SYGVNS come from the germline V gene. The DNA of the CDR3 is TGTGCCAGCAACCCGGTCGGGAGGGCCTCTTATGAGCAGTTCTTC. Amino acid sequence: CASNPVGRASYEQFF.

This clone has more than one count but fewer than ten. This rearrangement joins TRBV7-3 to TRBJ2-1; D is possibly TRBD2 (5 bases). V lost 5 bases and J lost 2, with 13 bases in between. The CDR3 spans 15 residues. In germline, CDR1 is SGHTA, CDR2 FQGTGA. CDR3 region: CASSQVGLPYNEQFF. The CDR3 coding sequence is TGTGCCAGCAGCCAAGTAGGACTCCCCTACAATGAGCAGTTCTTC.

In this sample, this clone turned up a few times. The chain recombines TRBV12-5 with TRBJ1-2; 7 nucleotides agree with TRBD1. CDR1 is LGHNT, CDR2 FRNRAP, per germline. The CDR3 is made up of 13 amino acids. With V trimmed by 5 bases and J by 7 bases, 7 bases remained unmatched. In DNA form, the CDR3 reads TGTGCTAGTGGTGCGACAGGGTGGAGTGGCTACACCTTC. Protein sequence: CASGATGWSGYTF.

This clone was seen repeatedly, ten times or more. In DNA form, the CDR3 reads TGCAGCGTTGAAGGCGGACTCCCCTTTGGCAATGAGCAGTTCTTC. It specifies CSVEGGLPFGNEQFF. The J gene is TRBJ2-1, the V gene TRBV29-1; a possible D gene is TRBD2 (5 bases). CDR1 and CDR2 (germline): SQVTM, ANQGSEA. V lost 1 base and J lost 6, with 16 bases in between. The CDR3 contains 15 residues.

The chain is built from TRBV28 and TRBJ2-4, with D hard to call. Germline CDR1 and CDR2: MDHEN and SYDVKM. The CDR3 has 14 amino acids. Trimming left V 2 bases short and J 5 bases short, with 10 bases between. The CDR3: CASSLPGPQNIQYF. CDR3 nucleotides: TGTGCCAGCAGTTTACCCGGGCCCCAAAACATTCAGTACTTC.

The chain couples TRBV18 to TRBJ2-5; 10 positions agree with TRBD1. Germline CDR1 is KGHSH and CDR2 is LQKENI. The CDR3 covers 16 residues. J was trimmed by 4 bases and V by 5 bases; bases with no gene match: 10. The chain's CDR3 is CASSSSPGQGPETQYF. The CDR3 nucleotides are TGTGCCAGCTCATCAAGCCCGGGACAGGGGCCAGAGACCCAGTACTTC.

The chain joins TRBV6-6 to TRBJ2-3; TRBD2 is a possible D gene (7 bases). Germline V CDR1 and CDR2: MNHNY, SVGAGI (reference sequence). CDR3 length: 15 residues. V was pared by 5 bases and J by 6 bases, with 18 bases between. CDR3 in amino acids: CASSKSGGLVDTQYF. The CDR3 region has the DNA TGTGCCAGCAGTAAATCCGGGGGGCTTGTGGATACGCAGTATTTT.

CDR3 residues: CASSLEARDTQYF. The CDR3 nucleotides are TGTGCCAGCAGCTTGGAAGCCCGGGATACGCAGTATTTT. The chain combines TRBV5-8 with TRBJ2-3, with D hard to call. The V end lost 0 bases, the J end lost 6 bases, and 8 bases lay between the germline ends. CDR3 length: 13 residues. Per germline, CDR1 SGHTS and CDR2 YDEGEE. Full variable domain (remainder filled in from reference TRBV5-8 and TRBJ2-3): EAGVTQSPTHLIKTRGQQATLRCSPISGHTSVYWYQQALGLGLQFLLWYDEGEERNRGNFPPRFSGRQFPNYSSELNVNALELEDSALYLCASSLEARDTQYFGPGTRLTVL.

This clone was detected a few times. The chain couples TRBV7-2 to TRBJ2-2; 10 bases are a match to TRBD2. J gave up 4 bases and V 0 bases, and 2 bases lay outside the gene matches. CDR3 size: 16 residues. CDR1 and CDR2 from the germline V gene are SGHTA and FQGNSA. CDR3 in amino acids: CASSLAASGSTGELFF. CDR3 nucleotides: TGTGCCAGCAGCTTAGCTGCTAGCGGGAGCACCGGGGAGCTGTTTTTT.

This clone was counted at least ten times. The CDR3 loop reads CASSFSGHSPLHF. The CDR3 DNA reads TGTGCCAGCAGCTTTTCAGGGCATTCACCCCTCCACTTT. The rearrangement uses TRBV13 and TRBJ1-6; D is perhaps TRBD1 (5 bases). The V gene lost 3 bases and the J gene lost 8 bases, with 8 bases spanning the gap. The CDR3 is 13 amino acids. CDR1 is PRHDT and CDR2 is FYEKMQ in the germline V gene (reference sequence).